This TCR beta chain originates from a study of siplizumab effects on memory and regulatory T cells. Whole-study findings and limits: Major contributors to the alloresponse seemed to be naive T cells, which also appeared more diverse than memory cells. Fewer alloreactive sequences mapped to unstimulated CD4+ memory cells under siplizumab.

Roughly 9 x 10^4 TCR templates were assayed per sample. Profiling relied on immunoSEQ multiplex PCR, and the TCRdb table lists in-frame clones only, not all of them. The sample has some 100,000 clones, roughly nine tenths seen once. With V trimmed by 3 bases and J by 5 bases, 3 bases remained unmatched. CDR3 length: 15 amino acids. Germline V gene data show CDR1 as SGHRS and CDR2 as YFSETQ. As to this clone: Its matching antigen is unknown.

This clonotype was obtained from a human donor in good health. Material: Tregs sorted from blood. The J gene is TRBJ2-1, the V gene TRBV5-1, with 12 bases that match TRBD1. CDR3 nucleotide sequence: TGCGCCAGCAGCTGGGGACAGGGGGCAAACAATGAGCAGTTCTTC. It encodes CASSWGQGANNEQFF.